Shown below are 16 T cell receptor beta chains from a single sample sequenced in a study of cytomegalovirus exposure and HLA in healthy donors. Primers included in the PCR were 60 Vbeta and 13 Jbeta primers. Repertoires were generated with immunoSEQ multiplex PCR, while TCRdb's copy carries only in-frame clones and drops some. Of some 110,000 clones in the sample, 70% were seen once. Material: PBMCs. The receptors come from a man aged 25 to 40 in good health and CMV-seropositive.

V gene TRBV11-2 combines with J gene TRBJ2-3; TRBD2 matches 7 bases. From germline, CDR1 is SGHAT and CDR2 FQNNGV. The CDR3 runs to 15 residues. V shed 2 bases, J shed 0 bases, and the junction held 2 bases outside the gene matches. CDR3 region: CASSLLAASTDTQYF. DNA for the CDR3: TGTGCCAGCAGCTTACTAGCGGCTAGCACAGATACGCAGTATTTT. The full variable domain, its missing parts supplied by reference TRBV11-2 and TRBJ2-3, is EAGVAQSPRYKIIEKRQSVAFWCNPISGHATLYWYQQILGQGPKLLIQFQNNGVVDDSQLPKDRFSAERLKGVDSTLKIQPAKLEDSAVYLCASSLLAASTDTQYFGPGTRLTVL.

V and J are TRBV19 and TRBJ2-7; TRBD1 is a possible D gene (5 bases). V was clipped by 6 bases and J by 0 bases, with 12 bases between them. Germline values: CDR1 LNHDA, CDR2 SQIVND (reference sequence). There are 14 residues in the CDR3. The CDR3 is CASRTTASSYEQYF. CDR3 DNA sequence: TGTGCCAGTAGGACGACAGCTAGCTCCTACGAGCAGTACTTC.

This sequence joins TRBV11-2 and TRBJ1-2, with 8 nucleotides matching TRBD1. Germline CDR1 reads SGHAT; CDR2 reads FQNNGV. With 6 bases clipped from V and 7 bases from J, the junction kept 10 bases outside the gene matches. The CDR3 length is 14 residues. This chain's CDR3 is CASRTPGQGGGYTF. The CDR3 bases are TGTGCCAGCAGAACCCCAGGACAGGGAGGTGGCTACACCTTC.

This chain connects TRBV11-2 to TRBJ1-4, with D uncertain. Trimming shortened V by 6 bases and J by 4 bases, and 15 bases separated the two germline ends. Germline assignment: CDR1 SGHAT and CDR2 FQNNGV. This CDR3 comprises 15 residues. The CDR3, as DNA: TGTGCCAGCAGTGAATCGGGATTACTTAATGAAAAACTGTTTTTT. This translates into CASSESGLLNEKLFF.

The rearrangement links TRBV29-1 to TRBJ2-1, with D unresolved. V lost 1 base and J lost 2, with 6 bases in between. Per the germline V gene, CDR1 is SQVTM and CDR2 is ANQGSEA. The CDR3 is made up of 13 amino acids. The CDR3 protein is CSVEVAAYNEQFF. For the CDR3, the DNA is TGCAGCGTTGAAGTGGCGGCCTACAATGAGCAGTTCTTC.

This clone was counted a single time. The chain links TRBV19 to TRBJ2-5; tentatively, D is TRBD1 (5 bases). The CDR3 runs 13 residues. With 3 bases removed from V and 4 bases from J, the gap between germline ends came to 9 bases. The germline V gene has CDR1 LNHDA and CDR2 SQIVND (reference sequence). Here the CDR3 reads CASSISGIETQYF. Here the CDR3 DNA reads TGTGCCAGTAGTATTTCAGGGATAGAGACCCAGTACTTC.

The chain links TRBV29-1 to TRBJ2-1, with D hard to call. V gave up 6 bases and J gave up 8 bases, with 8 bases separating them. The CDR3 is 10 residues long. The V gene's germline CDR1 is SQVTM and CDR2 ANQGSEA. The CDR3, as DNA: TGCAGCGTCGCGTACGATGAGCAGTTCTTC. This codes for CSVAYDEQFF.

CDR3 sequence reads: CACTSGNYNSPLHF. For the CDR3, the DNA is TGTGCCTGTACCTCAGGGAATTATAATTCACCCCTCCACTTT. The chain carries TRBV30 and TRBJ1-6; D possibly corresponds to TRBD1 (5 bases). The germline CDR1 and CDR2 sequences are GTSNPN and SVGIG (reference sequence). The CDR3 sequence is 14 residues long. V shed 6 bases and J shed 4 bases, with 13 bases lying between them.

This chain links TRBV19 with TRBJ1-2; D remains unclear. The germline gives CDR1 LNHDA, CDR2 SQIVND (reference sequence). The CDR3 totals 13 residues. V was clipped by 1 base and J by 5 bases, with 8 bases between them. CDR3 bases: TGTGCCAGTAGTATAGGAGGAGGGTATGGCTACACCTTC. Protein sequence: CASSIGGGYGYTF.

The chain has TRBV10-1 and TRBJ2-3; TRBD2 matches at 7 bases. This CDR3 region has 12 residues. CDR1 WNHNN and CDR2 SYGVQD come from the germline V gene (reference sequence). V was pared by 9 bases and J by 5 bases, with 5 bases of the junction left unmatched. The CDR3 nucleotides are TGCGCCAGGGGGGGGGTCGGAGATACGCAGTATTTT. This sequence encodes CARGGVGDTQYF.

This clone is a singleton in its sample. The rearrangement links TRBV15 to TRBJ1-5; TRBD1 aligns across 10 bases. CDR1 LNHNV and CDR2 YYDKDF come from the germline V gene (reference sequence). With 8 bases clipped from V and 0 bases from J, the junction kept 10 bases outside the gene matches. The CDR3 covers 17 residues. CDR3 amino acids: CATLGQGPSNSNQPQHF. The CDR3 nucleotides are TGTGCCACCCTGGGACAGGGGCCCAGTAATAGCAATCAGCCCCAGCATTTT.

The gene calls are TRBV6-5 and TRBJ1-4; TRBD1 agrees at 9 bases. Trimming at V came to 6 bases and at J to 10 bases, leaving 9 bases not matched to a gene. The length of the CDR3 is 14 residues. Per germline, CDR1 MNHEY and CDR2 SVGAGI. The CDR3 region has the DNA TGTGCCAGCAGACCAACAGGGGGCCACGGAAAACTGTTTTTT. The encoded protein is CASRPTGGHGKLFF.

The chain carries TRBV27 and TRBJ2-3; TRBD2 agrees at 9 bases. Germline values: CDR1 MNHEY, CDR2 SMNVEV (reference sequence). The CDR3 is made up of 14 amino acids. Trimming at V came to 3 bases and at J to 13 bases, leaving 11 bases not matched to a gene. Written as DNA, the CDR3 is TGTGCCAGCAGTTTGTTTTTAGCGGGGGATAGTGAGTATTTT. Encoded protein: CASSLFLAGDSEYF.

The CDR3 loop reads CASRDPLRELFF. The CDR3 nucleotides are TGTGCCTCCCGGGATCCCCTTCGGGAACTGTTTTTT. J is TRBJ1-4 and V is TRBV30, with D unresolved. Trimming took off 7 bases at V and 12 bases at J, with 18 bases between the two ends. Germline V gene lookup returns CDR1 GTSNPN and CDR2 SVGIG (reference sequence). The CDR3 sequence is 12 residues long.

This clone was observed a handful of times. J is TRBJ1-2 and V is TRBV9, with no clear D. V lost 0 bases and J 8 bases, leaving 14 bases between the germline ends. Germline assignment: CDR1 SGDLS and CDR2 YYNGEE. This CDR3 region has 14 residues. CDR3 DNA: TGTGCCAGCAGCGTAGACGGATTAACGGGGGGCTACACCTTC. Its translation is CASSVDGLTGGYTF.

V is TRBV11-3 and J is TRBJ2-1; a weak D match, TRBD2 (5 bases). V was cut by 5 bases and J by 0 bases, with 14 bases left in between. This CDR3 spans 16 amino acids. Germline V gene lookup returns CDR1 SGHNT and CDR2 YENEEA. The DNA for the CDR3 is TGTGCCAGCAGCCCGAAGAGCGGAAACTCCTACAATGAGCAGTTCTTC. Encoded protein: CASSPKSGNSYNEQFF.